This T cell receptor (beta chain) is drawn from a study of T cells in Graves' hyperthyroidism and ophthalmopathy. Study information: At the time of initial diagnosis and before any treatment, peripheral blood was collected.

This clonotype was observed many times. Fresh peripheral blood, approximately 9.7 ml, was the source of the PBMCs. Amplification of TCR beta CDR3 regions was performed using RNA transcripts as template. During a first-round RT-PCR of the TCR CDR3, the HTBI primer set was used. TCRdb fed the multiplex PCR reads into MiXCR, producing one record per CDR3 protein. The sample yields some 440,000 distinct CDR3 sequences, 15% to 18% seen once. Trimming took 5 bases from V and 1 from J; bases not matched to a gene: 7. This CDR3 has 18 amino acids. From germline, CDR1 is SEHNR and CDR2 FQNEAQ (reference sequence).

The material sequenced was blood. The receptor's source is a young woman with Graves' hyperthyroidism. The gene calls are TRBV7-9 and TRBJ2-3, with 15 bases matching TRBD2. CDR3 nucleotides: TGTGCCAGCAGCGCCGGGACTAGCGGGGGGATCCGCACAGATACGCAGTATTTT. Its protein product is CASSAGTSGGIRTDTQYF.